This is a list of T cell receptor beta chains from one sample in a study of T cell changes during pregnancy in multiple sclerosis. TCRdb keeps only in-frame clones here, not all; method: immunoSEQ multiplex PCR. Among tens of thousands of clones, approximately 94% were seen once, and the ten largest hold 0.7% to 0.95%. The input for sequencing was peripheral blood, taken in the third trimester of pregnancy. Receptors originate from a female donor with multiple sclerosis, enrolled in a pregnancy study. CDR3s include the opening cysteine and the closing phenylalanine or tryptophan. The order of the fields is V gene, clone size, J gene, D gene, CDR3 length, CDR3 protein, CDR3 DNA. D genes are given only for firm matches. Expanded clones are given a class, and other clones once, few, many or no size at all.

v_gene: TRBV25-1
abundance: .
j_gene: TRBJ2-3
d_gene: TRBD2
len: 15
CDR3aa: CASTPTSGTTDTQYF
CDR3nt: TGTGCCAGCACCCCAACTAGCGGTACGACAGATACGCAGTATTTT

v_gene: TRBV28
abundance: .
j_gene: TRBJ1-3
d_gene: .
len: 14
CDR3aa: CASSFRGTGNTIYF
CDR3nt: TGTGCCAGCAGTTTTCGGGGGACTGGAAACACCATATATTTT

v_gene: TRBV5-1
abundance: .
j_gene: TRBJ2-6
d_gene: .
len: 15
CDR3aa: CASSLWASGANVLTF
CDR3nt: TGCGCCAGCAGCTTATGGGCTTCTGGGGCCAACGTCCTGACTTTC

v_gene: TRBV30
abundance: .
j_gene: TRBJ2-3
d_gene: .
len: 15
CDR3aa: CAWSEAVWLEDTQYF
CDR3nt: TGTGCCTGGAGTGAAGCGGTTTGGTTAGAGGATACGCAGTATTTT

v_gene: TRBV19
abundance: .
j_gene: TRBJ1-1
d_gene: .
len: 18
CDR3aa: CASSNPPLTLRVNTEAFF
CDR3nt: TGTGCCAGTAGTAACCCCCCACTAACTCTCCGGGTGAACACTGAAGCTTTCTTT

v_gene: TRBV29-1
abundance: .
j_gene: TRBJ2-4
d_gene: TRBD1
len: 14
CDR3aa: CSVKDRVNENIQYF
CDR3nt: TGCAGCGTTAAAGACAGGGTTAACGAAAACATTCAGTACTTC

v_gene: TRBV4-2
abundance: .
j_gene: TRBJ1-1
d_gene: TRBD1
len: 18
CDR3aa: CASSQERGTGGMNTEAFF
CDR3nt: TGTGCCAGCAGCCAAGAAAGGGGGACAGGGGGGATGAACACTGAAGCTTTCTTT

v_gene: TRBV11-2
abundance: .
j_gene: TRBJ2-3
d_gene: TRBD2
len: 16
CDR3aa: CASSPLPAGVGDTQYF
CDR3nt: TGTGCCAGCAGCCCCCTGCCAGCGGGAGTGGGAGATACGCAGTATTTT

v_gene: TRBV5-1
abundance: .
j_gene: TRBJ1-5
d_gene: .
len: 13
CDR3aa: CASSFLPDQPQHF
CDR3nt: TGCGCCAGCAGCTTTTTGCCGGATCAGCCCCAGCATTTT

v_gene: TRBV5-4
abundance: .
j_gene: TRBJ1-2
d_gene: .
len: 14
CDR3aa: CASSLAGTNYGYTF
CDR3nt: TGTGCCAGCAGCTTGGCAGGGACTAACTATGGCTACACCTTC

v_gene: TRBV5-1
abundance: .
j_gene: TRBJ2-3
d_gene: TRBD2
len: 15
CDR3aa: CASNSAGGDTDTQYF
CDR3nt: TGCGCCAGCAACTCGGCGGGGGGTGACACAGATACGCAGTATTTT

v_gene: TRBV27
abundance: .
j_gene: TRBJ2-5
d_gene: .
len: 16
CDR3aa: CASSFGPTRGWETQYF
CDR3nt: TGTGCCAGCAGTTTTGGACCTACTAGGGGGTGGGAGACCCAGTACTTC

v_gene: TRBV5-5
abundance: .
j_gene: TRBJ2-3
d_gene: TRBD2
len: 15
CDR3aa: CATSLTSGITDTQYF
CDR3nt: TGTGCCACCTCATTGACTAGCGGGATCACAGATACGCAGTATTTT

v_gene: TRBV19
abundance: .
j_gene: TRBJ1-3
d_gene: .
len: 16
CDR3aa: CASTLGRGAQGNTIYF
CDR3nt: TGTGCCAGTACCTTGGGGAGGGGGGCGCAAGGAAACACCATATATTTT

v_gene: TRBV5-4
abundance: .
j_gene: TRBJ2-1
d_gene: .
len: 13
CDR3aa: CASSSPGYNEQFF
CDR3nt: TGTGCCAGCAGCTCACCGGGTTACAATGAGCAGTTCTTC

v_gene: TRBV2
abundance: few
j_gene: TRBJ1-5
d_gene: TRBD1
len: 14
CDR3aa: CASSQQGADQPQHF
CDR3nt: TGTGCCAGCAGTCAACAGGGGGCGGATCAGCCCCAGCATTTT

v_gene: TRBV6-1
abundance: .
j_gene: TRBJ2-7
d_gene: .
len: 14
CDR3aa: CASSVGAVSYEQYF
CDR3nt: TGTGCCAGCAGTGTTGGAGCGGTTTCCTACGAGCAGTACTTC

v_gene: TRBV19
abundance: .
j_gene: TRBJ1-5
d_gene: TRBD1
len: 15
CDR3aa: CASSRTGTGYQPQHF
CDR3nt: TGTGCCAGTAGTAGAACCGGGACAGGGTATCAGCCCCAGCATTTT

v_gene: TRBV7-2
abundance: .
j_gene: TRBJ2-2
d_gene: TRBD2
len: 15
CDR3aa: CASSLAGGAAGELFF
CDR3nt: TGTGCCAGCAGCCTAGCGGGAGGGGCGGCCGGGGAGCTGTTTTTT

v_gene: TRBV5-4
abundance: few
j_gene: TRBJ1-1
d_gene: TRBD1
len: 13
CDR3aa: CASRGTENTEAFF
CDR3nt: TGTGCCAGCAGGGGGACAGAGAACACTGAAGCTTTCTTT

v_gene: TRBV9
abundance: once
j_gene: TRBJ1-2
d_gene: .
len: 15
CDR3aa: CASSVGWGELYGYTF
CDR3nt: TGTGCCAGCAGCGTAGGGTGGGGGGAGCTCTATGGCTACACCTTC

v_gene: TRBV30
abundance: .
j_gene: TRBJ2-1
d_gene: TRBD1
len: 14
CDR3aa: CAWSPGQGWNEQFF
CDR3nt: TGTGCCTGGAGTCCCGGACAGGGGTGGAATGAGCAGTTCTTC

v_gene: TRBV7-9
abundance: .
j_gene: TRBJ2-1
d_gene: .
len: 13
CDR3aa: CASSSHSGYEQFF
CDR3nt: TGTGCCAGCAGCTCGCATAGCGGCTATGAGCAGTTCTTC

v_gene: TRBV10-2
abundance: .
j_gene: TRBJ1-4
d_gene: TRBD1
len: 14
CDR3aa: CASSTGTDGEKLFF
CDR3nt: TGCGCCAGCAGTACCGGGACAGATGGTGAAAAACTGTTTTTT

v_gene: TRBV5-6
abundance: .
j_gene: TRBJ2-6
d_gene: .
len: 18
CDR3aa: CASSLGPLPPSGANVLTF
CDR3nt: TGTGCCAGCAGCTTGGGCCCTCTACCCCCATCTGGGGCCAACGTCCTGACTTTC

v_gene: TRBV28
abundance: .
j_gene: TRBJ1-1
d_gene: .
len: 15
CDR3aa: CASRVGGLKNTEAFF
CDR3nt: TGTGCCAGCAGGGTTGGGGGCCTAAAGAACACTGAAGCTTTCTTT

v_gene: TRBV29-1
abundance: once
j_gene: TRBJ2-7
d_gene: TRBD1
len: 14
CDR3aa: CSVRGQGASYEQYF
CDR3nt: TGCAGCGTCCGTGGACAGGGGGCATCCTACGAGCAGTACTTC

v_gene: TRBV7-3
abundance: .
j_gene: TRBJ2-2
d_gene: .
len: 15
CDR3aa: CASSLRSGWSGELFF
CDR3nt: TGTGCCAGCAGCTTAAGGTCAGGATGGTCCGGGGAGCTGTTTTTT

v_gene: TRBV30
abundance: .
j_gene: TRBJ2-2
d_gene: .
len: 14
CDR3aa: CAWSERINTGELFF
CDR3nt: TGTGCCTGGAGTGAGCGAATAAACACCGGGGAGCTGTTTTTT

v_gene: TRBV4-3
abundance: few
j_gene: TRBJ2-1
d_gene: TRBD2
len: 16
CDR3aa: CASSQDLGSGYNEQFF
CDR3nt: TGCGCCAGCAGCCAAGATTTGGGTAGCGGGTACAATGAGCAGTTCTTC

v_gene: TRBV5-1
abundance: .
j_gene: TRBJ2-2
d_gene: TRBD2
len: 13
CDR3aa: CASSPGGTGELFF
CDR3nt: TGCGCCAGCAGCCCGGGGGGCACCGGGGAGCTGTTTTTT

v_gene: TRBV14
abundance: .
j_gene: TRBJ2-3
d_gene: .
len: 14
CDR3aa: CASSPSLRPDTQYF
CDR3nt: TGTGCCAGCAGCCCCTCACTCCGCCCAGATACGCAGTATTTT

v_gene: TRBV7-2
abundance: .
j_gene: TRBJ2-1
d_gene: TRBD2
len: 15
CDR3aa: CASSLGTRPNNEQFF
CDR3nt: TGTGCCAGCAGCTTAGGGACTAGGCCCAACAATGAGCAGTTCTTC

v_gene: TRBV6-6
abundance: once
j_gene: TRBJ1-3
d_gene: TRBD1
len: 16
CDR3aa: CASSLQGAPSGNTIYF
CDR3nt: TGTGCCAGCAGCCTACAGGGGGCCCCTTCTGGAAACACCATATATTTT

v_gene: TRBV27
abundance: .
j_gene: TRBJ1-1
d_gene: .
len: 12
CDR3aa: CASSSGGTEAFF
CDR3nt: TGTGCCAGCAGTTCCGGGGGCACTGAAGCTTTCTTT

v_gene: TRBV6-4
abundance: .
j_gene: TRBJ2-7
d_gene: .
len: 13
CDR3aa: CASSEMGGGEQYF
CDR3nt: TGTGCCAGCAGTGAGATGGGGGGTGGCGAGCAGTACTTC

v_gene: TRBV7-9
abundance: .
j_gene: TRBJ2-7
d_gene: .
len: 15
CDR3aa: CASSLSGKKGDEQYF
CDR3nt: TGTGCCAGCAGCTTATCCGGGAAAAAGGGCGACGAGCAGTACTTC

v_gene: TRBV5-6
abundance: .
j_gene: TRBJ2-7
d_gene: .
len: 15
CDR3aa: CASSFAAGLAYEQYF
CDR3nt: TGTGCCAGCAGCTTCGCGGCAGGGCTAGCCTACGAGCAGTACTTC

v_gene: TRBV7-2
abundance: once
j_gene: TRBJ2-5
d_gene: TRBD2
len: 17
CDR3aa: CASSSPLAAGYQETQYF
CDR3nt: TGTGCCAGCAGCTCCCCCCTAGCAGCGGGGTACCAAGAGACCCAGTACTTC

v_gene: TRBV9
abundance: .
j_gene: TRBJ2-7
d_gene: .
len: 16
CDR3aa: CASSVVGGASLDEQYF
CDR3nt: TGTGCCAGCAGCGTAGTCGGGGGAGCATCGCTGGACGAGCAGTACTTC

v_gene: TRBV28
abundance: .
j_gene: TRBJ1-4
d_gene: .
len: 13
CDR3aa: CASHGEYGEKLFF
CDR3nt: TGTGCCAGCCACGGAGAATATGGTGAAAAACTGTTTTTT

v_gene: TRBV7-2
abundance: .
j_gene: TRBJ2-5
d_gene: .
len: 18
CDR3aa: CASSLAKGDRDTKETQYF
CDR3nt: TGTGCCAGCAGCTTAGCGAAGGGGGACCGGGACACCAAAGAGACCCAGTACTTC

v_gene: TRBV25-1
abundance: .
j_gene: TRBJ2-2
d_gene: .
len: 12
CDR3aa: CASLTGTGELFF
CDR3nt: TGTGCCAGCCTGACAGGCACCGGGGAGCTGTTTTTT

v_gene: TRBV13
abundance: .
j_gene: TRBJ1-2
d_gene: .
len: 15
CDR3aa: CASSFTGTLSYGYTF
CDR3nt: TGTGCCAGCAGCTTTACCGGGACATTAAGCTATGGCTACACCTTC

v_gene: TRBV5-1
abundance: .
j_gene: TRBJ1-2
d_gene: .
len: 14
CDR3aa: CASSSPDSNYGYTF
CDR3nt: TGCGCCAGCAGCTCCCCGGACAGTAACTATGGCTACACCTTC

v_gene: TRBV30
abundance: .
j_gene: TRBJ1-1
d_gene: TRBD1
len: 13
CDR3aa: CAWKQGPNTEAFF
CDR3nt: TGTGCCTGGAAACAGGGGCCGAACACTGAAGCTTTCTTT

v_gene: TRBV30
abundance: .
j_gene: TRBJ2-2
d_gene: TRBD1
len: 13
CDR3aa: CAWSATGTGELFF
CDR3nt: TGTGCCTGGAGTGCGACAGGGACCGGGGAGCTGTTTTTT